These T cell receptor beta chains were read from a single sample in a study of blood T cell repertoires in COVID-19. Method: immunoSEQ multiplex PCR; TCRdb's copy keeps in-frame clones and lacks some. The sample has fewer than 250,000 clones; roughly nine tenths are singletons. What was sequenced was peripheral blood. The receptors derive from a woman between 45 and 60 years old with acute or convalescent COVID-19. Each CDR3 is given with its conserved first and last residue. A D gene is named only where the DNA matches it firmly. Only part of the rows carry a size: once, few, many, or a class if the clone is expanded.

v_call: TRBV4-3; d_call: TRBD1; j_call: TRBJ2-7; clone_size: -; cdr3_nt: TGCGCCAGCAGCCTAAAAATGGGACAGACGGACGAGCAGTACTTC; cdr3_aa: CASSLKMGQTDEQYF
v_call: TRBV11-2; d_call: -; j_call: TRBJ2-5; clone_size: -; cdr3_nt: TGTGCCAGCAGTCTTCAGGTGACCCAGTACTTC; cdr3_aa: CASSLQVTQYF
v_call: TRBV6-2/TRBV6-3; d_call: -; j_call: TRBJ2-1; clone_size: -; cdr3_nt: TGTGCCAGCAGTTCTTCTAGCGTTAGCTCCTACAATGAGCAGTTCTTC; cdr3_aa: CASSSSSVSSYNEQFF
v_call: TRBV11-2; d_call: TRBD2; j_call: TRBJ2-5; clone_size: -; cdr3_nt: TGTGCCAGCAGCTTCGACGTCGGGGGGGGTTGGCAAGAGACCCAGTACTTC; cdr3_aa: CASSFDVGGGWQETQYF
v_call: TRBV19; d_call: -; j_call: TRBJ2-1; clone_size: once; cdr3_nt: TGTGCCACCCAGCGGGCCAGCTCCTACAATGAGCAGTTCTTC; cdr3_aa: CATQRASSYNEQFF
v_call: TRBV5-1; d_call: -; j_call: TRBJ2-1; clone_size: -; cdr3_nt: TGCGCCAGCAGCCTGCAAGGACAGATTTACAATGAGCAGTTCTTC; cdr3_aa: CASSLQGQIYNEQFF
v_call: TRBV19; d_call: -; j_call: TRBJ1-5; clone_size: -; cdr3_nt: TGTGCCAGTAGTATGACAGCTTATAGCAATCAGCCCCAGCATTTT; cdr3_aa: CASSMTAYSNQPQHF
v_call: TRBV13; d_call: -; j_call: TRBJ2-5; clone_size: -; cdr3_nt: TGTGCCAGCAGCCCCGGTCAGGGCCGCGAGACCCAGTACTTC; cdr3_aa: CASSPGQGRETQYF
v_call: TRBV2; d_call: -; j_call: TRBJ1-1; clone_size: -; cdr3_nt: TGTGCCAGCAGTGGAGGAGGTTTGATCCGACAGGTCGGGGAAGCTTTCTTT; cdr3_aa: CASSGGGLIRQVGEAFF
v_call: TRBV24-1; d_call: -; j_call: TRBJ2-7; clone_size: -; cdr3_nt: TGTGCCACCAGGGATGAGCAAACCTACGAGCAGTACTTC; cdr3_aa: CATRDEQTYEQYF
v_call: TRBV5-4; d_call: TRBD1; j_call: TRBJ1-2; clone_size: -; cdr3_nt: TGTGCCAGCAGCTCCGGACAGGGCCCTCTCTTCTATGGCTACACCTTC; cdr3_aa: CASSSGQGPLFYGYTF
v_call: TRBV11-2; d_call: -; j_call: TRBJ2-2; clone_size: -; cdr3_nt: TGTGCCAGCAGCCCGACCCGGACAGCGAACACCGGGGAGCTGTTTTTT; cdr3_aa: CASSPTRTANTGELFF
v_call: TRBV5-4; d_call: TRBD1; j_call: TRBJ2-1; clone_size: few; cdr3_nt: TGTGCCAGCAGCTTGGAAGGACAGGTTGACTACAATGAGCAGTTCTTC; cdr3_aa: CASSLEGQVDYNEQFF